Listed here are 13 T cell receptor beta chains from one sample, sequenced in a study of blood T cell repertoires in COVID-19. Generated by immunoSEQ multiplex PCR, the TCRdb table keeps only in-frame clones and is missing some. The profile shows over 200,000 clones, more than 70% of them singletons. Sequencing was done on a sample of peripheral blood. The receptors come from a woman aged 60 to 75 with acute or convalescent COVID-19.

The V and J genes are TRBV5-1 and TRBJ2-2, with 14 bases aligning to TRBD2. Losses at the gene ends were 5 bases for V and 5 bases for J; bases not matched to a gene: 20. This CDR3 region has 21 residues. Germline V gives CDR1 SGHRS, CDR2 YFSETQ. Here the CDR3 DNA reads TGCGCCAGCAGAAACGTTCCGGGACTAGCGGGGGATACAAGGAGGACCGGGGAGCTGTTTTTT. It codes for CASRNVPGLAGDTRRTGELFF.

V usage is TRBV18 and J usage is TRBJ1-5, with D possibly being TRBD1 (5 bases). The V and J ends lost 4 bases and 3 bases respectively, with 13 bases between them. Per the germline V gene, CDR1 is KGHSH and CDR2 is LQKENI. This CDR3 comprises 15 residues. In nucleotides, the CDR3 is TGTGCCAGCTCACAACCTGGACAAACCAATCAGCCCCAGCATTTT. Translation gives CASSQPGQTNQPQHF.

The chain is built from TRBV11-2 and TRBJ1-1, with TRBD1 identical over 8 bases. Germline loops: CDR1 SGHAT, CDR2 FQNNGV. The CDR3 length is 17 residues. The ends lost 4 bases at V and 0 bases at J; junction bases unmatched: 10. CDR3 protein: CASSSHGGQDMNTEAFF. CDR3 DNA: TGTGCCAGCAGCTCCCATGGGGGACAGGATATGAACACTGAAGCTTTCTTT. The entire variable domain, with the rest obtained from reference TRBV11-2 and TRBJ1-1, is as follows: EAGVAQSPRYKIIEKRQSVAFWCNPISGHATLYWYQQILGQGPKLLIQFQNNGVVDDSQLPKDRFSAERLKGVDSTLKIQPAKLEDSAVYLCASSSHGGQDMNTEAFFGQGTRLTVV.

This sequence joins TRBV7-2 and TRBJ1-3; maybe TRBD1 (6 bases). Germline lookup yields CDR1 SGHTA and CDR2 FQGNSA. Trimming left V 7 bases short and J 3 bases short, with 10 bases between. There are 13 residues in the CDR3. In DNA, the CDR3 is TGTGCCAGCAACAGGGTCAGTGGAAACACCATATATTTT. It encodes CASNRVSGNTIYF. The whole variable domain, remainder taken from reference TRBV7-2 and TRBJ1-3, is GAGVSQSPSNKVTEKGKDVELRCDPISGHTALYWYRQSLGQGLEFLIYFQGNSAPDKSGLPSDRFSAERTGGSVSTLTIQRTQQEDSAVYLCASNRVSGNTIYFGEGSWLTVV.

This chain uses TRBV5-5 with TRBJ2-3; 8 bases align to TRBD1. This CDR3 is built from 16 residues. Germline V gives CDR1 SGHKS, CDR2 YYEKEE (reference sequence). J lost 3 bases, V lost 3 bases, and 9 bases had no gene match. CDR3 loop: CASSSGQAIGTDTQYF. The CDR3 DNA is TGTGCCAGCAGCTCGGGACAGGCTATAGGGACAGATACGCAGTATTTT.

The CDR3 here is CAISERGAGQPQHF. The CDR3 bases are TGTGCCATCAGTGAACGGGGGGCAGGTCAGCCCCAGCATTTT. V gene TRBV10-3 combines with J gene TRBJ1-5; TRBD1 is a possible D gene (6 bases). CDR1 is ENHRY, CDR2 SYGVKD, per germline. Trimming stripped 3 bases from V and 6 bases from J, with 12 bases between. The CDR3 totals 14 residues.

CDR3 in DNA: TGTGCCAGCAGCCCCCGGGACAGGGGGCCCTTGAACACTGAAGCTTTCTTT. Protein product: CASSPRDRGPLNTEAFF. The genes are TRBV9 and TRBJ1-1; 12 nucleotides align to TRBD1. V lost 4 bases and J lost 0; bases outside the gene matches: 7. The CDR3 runs 17 residues. Germline CDR1 SGDLS, CDR2 YYNGEE.

This clone appeared a single time. The rearrangement links TRBV5-1 to TRBJ2-3; D is ambiguous. This CDR3 has 14 residues. Between the trimmed V and J ends, which lost 3 bases and 4 bases, there was a span of 12 bases. In germline, CDR1 is SGHRS, CDR2 YFSETQ. CDR3 sequence: CASSSGLGADTQYF. The CDR3 bases are TGCGCCAGCAGCTCCGGATTGGGCGCAGATACGCAGTATTTT.

The chain is built from TRBV5-1 and TRBJ2-5, with 11 bases fitting TRBD1. V gave up 4 bases and J gave up 1 base; unmatched junction bases: 6. The germline CDR1 and CDR2 sequences are SGHRS and YFSETQ. CDR3 length: 16 amino acids. DNA of the CDR3: TGCGCCAGCAGCGGAAGGACAGGGGGCGTCCAAGAGACCCAGTACTTC. This sequence encodes CASSGRTGGVQETQYF.

The chain couples TRBV19 to TRBJ1-2; 10 bases match TRBD1. Germline lookup yields CDR1 LNHDA and CDR2 SQIVND (reference sequence). Losses at the gene ends were 9 bases for V and 4 bases for J; bases not matched to a gene: 5. The CDR3 has 13 amino acids. In nucleotides, the CDR3 is TGTGCCAGCCAGGACAGGGGGGGCTATGGCTACACCTTC. It codes for CASQDRGGYGYTF.

V gene TRBV7-8 combines with J gene TRBJ1-6; 9 nucleotides agree with TRBD1. The length of the CDR3 is 17 residues. Germline lookup yields CDR1 SGHVS and CDR2 FQNEAQ. V shed 9 bases and J 8 bases; nucleotides not matched to a gene: 17. The CDR3 nucleotides are TGTGCCAGACCAGCCGGGACAGGGAATTCTCTGGATTCACCCCTCCACTTT. Its protein is CARPAGTGNSLDSPLHF.

This rearrangement joins TRBV4-1 to TRBJ1-5; D may be TRBD1 (5 bases). CDR3 length: 15 residues. The V gene's germline CDR1 is MGHRA and CDR2 YSYEKL. Trimming removed 8 bases at V and 6 bases at J, with 20 bases between. The CDR3 is CASARLQGASQPQHF. CDR3 nucleotide sequence: TGCGCCAGCGCGCGGCTCCAGGGCGCGTCTCAGCCCCAGCATTTT.

This clone occurred once. The genes are TRBV5-5 and TRBJ1-5; TRBD1 is a possible D gene (6 bases). The CDR3 consists of 14 residues. With 2 bases removed from V and 6 bases from J, the gap between germline ends came to 12 bases. The germline CDR1 and CDR2 sequences are SGHKS and YYEKEE (reference sequence). The CDR3 DNA reads as TGTGCCAGCAGCTTCCAGGGGTCCCCTCAGCCCCAGCATTTT. Its translation: CASSFQGSPQPQHF.